This TCR beta chain was captured by sequencing in a study of blood T cell repertoires in COVID-19. Clones were sequenced by immunoSEQ multiplex PCR, and TCRdb holds only the in-frame ones, with some missing. The sample gives over 250,000 clones, roughly 90% of which show up once; approximately 2% is in the top ten. During active infection, Seattle patients enrolled and were then monitored through disease. Trimming removed 5 bases from V and 1 base from J, with 13 bases in between. Germline-derived CDR1 and CDR2 are SNHLY and FYNNEI. This CDR3 contains 15 residues. The receptor's source is a woman in her thirties with COVID-19, enrolled during active disease. Sample: peripheral blood. This rearrangement joins TRBV2 to TRBJ2-3, with unresolved D. In DNA, the CDR3 is TGTGCCAGCAGTTTAGGCGGAGCCGGCACAGATACGCAGTATTTT. Translating it yields CASSLGGAGTDTQYF.